Sequencing of this T cell receptor (beta chain) was carried out in a study of OX40 agonist ivuxolimab in advanced cancers. Background on the study: Given to patients was ivuxolimab, an agonistic anti-OX40 (CD134) antibody. The study, taken as a whole, reports: Relative to CD4+, CD8+ T cells held more expanded clones on average.

This CDR3 has 16 residues. Looked up from germline, CDR1 is MDHEN and CDR2 is SYDVKM. V trimming: 1 base; J trimming: 9 bases; junction bases outside the gene matches: 5. The timepoints at which blood was sampled were baseline, cycle 4 day 1, and cycle 7 day 1. A note on this clone: No antigen is known for it.

The method was immunoSEQ multiplex PCR; TCRdb's version includes in-frame clones alone and lacks a portion of them. The repertoire has tens of thousands of clones, roughly 90% of them found once; the top ten carry more than 8%. The TCR sequence derives from an adult with an advanced solid tumor such as melanoma, head and neck, liver or kidney cancer. Specimen: CD4+ or CD8+ T cells sorted from blood, collected in a trial of the OX40 agonist ivuxolimab. The chain combines TRBV28 with TRBJ2-3, with TRBD2 identical over 15 bases. The CDR3 sequence: CASSLYGLAGGRTQYF. The CDR3 DNA follows: TGTGCCAGCAGTTTATATGGACTAGCGGGGGGGCGAACGCAGTATTTT. Full variable domain (remainder filled in from reference TRBV28 and TRBJ2-3): DVKVTQSSRYLVKRTGEKVFLECVQDMDHENMFWYRQDPGLGLRLIYFSYDVKMKEKGDIPEGYSVSREKKERFSLILESASTNQTSMYLCASSLYGLAGGRTQYFGPGTRLTVL.